One and the same sample provided the 27 T cell receptor beta chains below, sequenced in a study of beta chain features in type 1 diabetes. Sequencing targeted expressed TCRB transcripts, as all isolated RNA had been reverse transcribed. TCRdb's copy holds only in-frame clones and misses some; the assay was immunoSEQ multiplex PCR. This sample has 860,000 or so clones, with about 17% found just once. The sample was naive CD4+ T cells from blood. All receptors come from a woman aged 18-29 years in good health.

This clone was seen at least ten times. The chain employs TRBV2 and TRBJ2-6; D perhaps matches TRBD2 (6 bases). CDR3 length equals 16 residues. With 5 bases removed from V and 5 bases from J, the gap between germline ends came to 16 bases. Germline V gene sequence: CDR1 SNHLY, CDR2 FYNNEI. The CDR3, as DNA: TGTGCCAGCAGTCTTCGAGGGAGGAGGTGGGCCAACGTCCTGACTTTC. Encoded protein: CASSLRGRRWANVLTF.

This clone has more than one count but fewer than ten. The chain joins TRBV19 to TRBJ2-1; a possible D gene is TRBD2 (5 bases). The CDR3 contains 15 residues. With 9 bases removed from V and 0 bases from J, the gap between germline ends came to 15 bases. Germline-derived CDR1 and CDR2 are LNHDA and SQIVND (reference sequence). CDR3: CASRPGKSSYNEQFF. CDR3 in DNA: TGTGCCAGCCGACCGGGGAAAAGCTCCTACAATGAGCAGTTCTTC.

V gene TRBV4-1 combines with J gene TRBJ2-2; possible D gene TRBD1, 6 bases. This CDR3 is built from 15 residues. The V end was cut by 5 bases, the J end by 1 base, with 11 bases between. The germline CDR1 and CDR2 sequences are MGHRA and YSYEKL. CDR3 DNA: TGCGCCAGCAGCAGACAGGCTGTGAACACCGGGGAGCTGTTTTTT. Its translation is CASSRQAVNTGELFF.

This clone appeared a few times. The chain combines TRBV9 with TRBJ2-2, with D possibly being TRBD1 (5 bases). The germline V and J ends were trimmed by 3 bases and 5 bases, with 20 bases remaining between them. From germline, CDR1 is SGDLS and CDR2 YYNGEE. CDR3 length: 17 amino acids. The DNA for the CDR3 is TGTGCCAGCAGCGAAGACAGCAAGCGCGAGAGGACCGGGGAGCTGTTTTTT. Its protein is CASSEDSKRERTGELFF.

The V call is TRBV28, the J call TRBJ2-7, with D possibly matching TRBD2 (6 bases). Germline V lookup: CDR1 MDHEN, CDR2 SYDVKM. Between the trimmed V and J ends, which lost 3 bases and 4 bases, there was a span of 16 bases. The CDR3 contains 15 residues. The DNA of the CDR3 is TGTGCCAGCAGTTTCGGTAGCGGACTACTATACGAGCAGTACTTC. As protein: CASSFGSGLLYEQYF.

This clone was seen a handful of times. The rearrangement joins TRBV28 to TRBJ2-1; 7 bases fit TRBD2. Germline V gene data show CDR1 as MDHEN and CDR2 as SYDVKM. The CDR3 consists of 17 residues. V lost 6 bases, J lost 0 bases, and 11 bases stayed unmatched. DNA of the CDR3: TGTGCCAGCAGAAGAGCTAGCGGATCGAGCTCCTACAATGAGCAGTTCTTC. Protein product: CASRRASGSSSYNEQFF. Combining the CDR3 with reference TRBV28 and TRBJ2-1 gives the whole variable domain DVKVTQSSRYLVKRTGEKVFLECVQDMDHENMFWYRQDPGLGLRLIYFSYDVKMKEKGDIPEGYSVSREKKERFSLILESASTNQTSMYLCASRRASGSSSYNEQFFGPGTRLTVL.

Only a few counts were recorded for this clone. The gene calls are TRBV4-1 and TRBJ2-5; either TRBD1 or TRBD2 may supply D (5 bases each). CDR1 is MGHRA and CDR2 is YSYEKL in the germline V gene. Deletions cut 5 bases from V and 2 bases from J, with 18 bases between. The CDR3 has 16 residues. The CDR3 region is CASSGQAGDPQETQYF. The CDR3, as DNA: TGCGCCAGCAGCGGACAAGCTGGGGACCCACAAGAGACCCAGTACTTC.

The gene calls are TRBV11-2 and TRBJ2-4; TRBD2 might be the D (5 bases). In germline, CDR1 is SGHAT, CDR2 FQNNGV. Trimming removed 1 base from V and 7 bases from J, with 11 bases in between. This CDR3 has 14 amino acids. The CDR3 protein is CASSLGGYGNIQYF. The CDR3 DNA reads as TGTGCCAGCAGCTTAGGAGGGTACGGTAACATTCAGTACTTC.

This clone was picked up a small number of times. Additional DNA sequences in this sample encode the identical CDR3. In nucleotides, the CDR3 is TGTGCCACCAGCAGAGACAGGGCCTACAATGAGCAGTTCTTC. Protein product: CATSRDRAYNEQFF. This chain links TRBV15 with TRBJ2-1; maybe TRBD1 (5 bases). The ends were cut back, 0 bases at V and 2 bases at J, with 5 bases in the middle. CDR1 is LNHNV, CDR2 YYDKDF, per germline (reference sequence). The CDR3 runs 14 residues. The full variable domain, its missing parts supplied by reference TRBV15 and TRBJ2-1, is DAMVIQNPRYQVTQFGKPVTLSCSQTLNHNVMYWYQQKSSQAPKLLFHYYDKDFNNEADTPDNFQSRRPNTSFCFLDIRSPGLGDTAMYLCATSRDRAYNEQFFGPGTRLTVL.

The chain recombines TRBV9 with TRBJ2-1, with 7 bases identical to TRBD2. The ends lost 3 bases at V and 4 bases at J; junction bases unmatched: 13. Germline V lookup: CDR1 SGDLS, CDR2 YYNGEE. This CDR3 has 17 residues. The CDR3 sequence is CASSAGPPGGLYNEQFF. The CDR3 nucleotides are TGTGCCAGCAGCGCGGGACCCCCGGGGGGACTGTACAATGAGCAGTTCTTC.

The J gene is TRBJ2-3, the V gene TRBV2, with D possibly being TRBD2 (5 bases). CDR3 length: 13 residues. Trimming took 5 bases from V and 5 from J, leaving 11 bases between them. CDR1 and CDR2 from the germline V gene are SNHLY and FYNNEI. The CDR3 bases are TGTGCCAGCAGTCCGCTCCGGGAAGATACGCAGTATTTT. Its protein is CASSPLREDTQYF.

This clone was observed a few times. This chain uses TRBV5-8 with TRBJ1-3; D is perhaps TRBD1 (5 bases). V lost 3 bases to trimming and J lost 0 bases, with 13 bases between them. The CDR3 extends over 16 amino acids. The germline V gene has CDR1 SGHTS and CDR2 YDEGEE. The CDR3 bases are TGTGCCAGCAGCTCGGACACAGGCTTCTCTGGAAACACCATATATTTT. It specifies CASSSDTGFSGNTIYF.

This clone has a handful of counts. This chain links TRBV28 with TRBJ2-7; TRBD2 matches at 10 bases. The CDR3 spans 16 residues. Looked up from germline, CDR1 is MDHEN and CDR2 is SYDVKM. V gave up 2 bases and J gave up 6 bases; unmatched junction bases: 10. As DNA, the CDR3 is TGTGCCAGCAGTTTAGAGGGTAGCGGGAGGCTACGCGAGCAGTACTTC. This encodes CASSLEGSGRLREQYF.

The chain employs TRBV25-1 and TRBJ2-7; D might be TRBD2 (6 bases). Germline V gene lookup returns CDR1 MGHDK and CDR2 SYGVNS. CDR3 length equals 14 residues. The V gene lost 4 bases and the J gene lost 6 bases, with 16 bases spanning the gap. CDR3 sequence reads: CASSGLLATGEQYF. The CDR3 nucleotides are TGTGCCAGCAGTGGCTTGCTAGCGACGGGCGAGCAGTACTTC.

The chain carries TRBV5-8 and TRBJ1-1, with unresolved D. The CDR3 is 13 residues long. V lost 0 bases and J 9 bases, leaving 12 bases between the germline ends. The germline V gene has CDR1 SGHTS and CDR2 YDEGEE. The chain's CDR3 is CASSLDLAEKAFF. CDR3 coding DNA: TGTGCCAGCAGCTTGGATCTTGCGGAGAAAGCTTTCTTT.

The table lists this clone with a few counts. The chain has TRBV4-2 and TRBJ1-2; 8 bases match TRBD1. This CDR3 comprises 14 residues. The V segment lost 3 bases and the J segment 8 bases; nucleotides outside the gene matches: 8. The germline V gene has CDR1 LGHNA and CDR2 YNFKEQ. As DNA, the CDR3 is TGTGCCAGCAGCCAGGCGGGACAGGCCGGGGGCTACACCTTC. Translation gives CASSQAGQAGGYTF.

This clone appeared a few times. The germline gene is not matched at one end of the junction; a read error may be the cause. The J gene is TRBJ2-7, the V gene TRBV5-6; TRBD2 aligns across 7 bases. Germline assignment: CDR1 SGHDT and CDR2 YYEEEE. The CDR3 consists of 16 residues. CDR3 sequence reads: CASCLRKGRLAYEQYF. The CDR3 nucleotides are TGTGCCAGCTGCTTACGAAAGGGTAGACTAGCTTACGAGCAGTACTTC.

V gene TRBV11-2 combines with J gene TRBJ2-1, with D perhaps being TRBD1 or TRBD2 (6 bases each). The CDR3 length is 14 residues. CDR1 is SGHAT, CDR2 FQNNGV, per germline. V lost 5 bases, J lost 9 bases, and 17 bases lay in between. DNA for the CDR3: TGTGCCAGCAGCCAGCGGGTAGGGGGAGGTGAGCAGTTCTTC. Translating it yields CASSQRVGGGEQFF. The full variable domain, its missing parts supplied by reference TRBV11-2 and TRBJ2-1, is EAGVAQSPRYKIIEKRQSVAFWCNPISGHATLYWYQQILGQGPKLLIQFQNNGVVDDSQLPKDRFSAERLKGVDSTLKIQPAKLEDSAVYLCASSQRVGGGEQFFGPGTRLTVL.

J is TRBJ2-2 and V is TRBV9; D unresolved. Per the germline V gene, CDR1 is SGDLS and CDR2 is YYNGEE. V lost 2 bases and J 0 bases, leaving 8 bases between the germline ends. The CDR3 runs to 15 residues. CDR3 in amino acids: CASSVQAANTGELFF. The CDR3 DNA is TGTGCCAGCAGCGTCCAGGCCGCGAACACCGGGGAGCTGTTTTTT.

This clone turned up a few times. The chain couples TRBV15 to TRBJ2-3; 12 nucleotides align to TRBD2. The length of the CDR3 is 18 residues. V shed 1 base and J 2 bases; nucleotides not matched to a gene: 7. CDR1 is LNHNV and CDR2 is YYDKDF in the germline V gene (reference sequence). For the CDR3, the DNA is TGTGCCACCAGCAGAGCCCCGGGACTAGCGGGTACCACAGATACGCAGTATTTT. This codes for CATSRAPGLAGTTDTQYF.

The table lists this clone with a few counts. This chain joins TRBV5-4 and TRBJ1-3, with unresolved D. The CDR3 is 13 amino acids. V lost 4 bases and J 8 bases, leaving 13 bases between the germline ends. Per germline, CDR1 SGHNT and CDR2 YYREEE (reference sequence). The CDR3 DNA follows: TGTGCCAGCAGCCCTGAGCTCCGGGACACCATATATTTT. It encodes CASSPELRDTIYF.

The sample holds a few counts of this clone. J is TRBJ1-2 and V is TRBV6-4; D remains ambiguous. This CDR3 comprises 12 residues. Trimming took off 8 bases at V and 8 bases at J, with 15 bases between the two ends. CDR1 and CDR2 (germline): MRHNA, SNTAGT. This CDR3 reads CASWSPTLGYTF. In DNA form, the CDR3 reads TGTGCCAGCTGGTCTCCAACATTGGGCTACACCTTC.

The rearrangement joins TRBV18 to TRBJ2-7, with a tentative D call TRBD1 (6 bases). The CDR3 has 13 amino acids. CDR1 is KGHSH, CDR2 LQKENI, per germline. With 3 bases removed from V and 2 bases from J, the gap between germline ends came to 8 bases. The CDR3 here is CASSPGHTYEQYF. The CDR3 nucleotides read TGTGCCAGCTCACCGGGACATACCTACGAGCAGTACTTC.

The rearrangement uses TRBV11-2 and TRBJ2-1; 8 nucleotides align to TRBD2. The V gene end was trimmed by 4 bases and the J gene end by 4 bases; junction bases not matched to a gene: 15. The CDR3 has 18 residues. Germline CDR1 SGHAT, CDR2 FQNNGV. The CDR3 protein is CASSSSGVAGILYNEQFF. The CDR3 coding sequence is TGTGCCAGCAGCTCTTCGGGGGTAGCGGGAATTCTTTACAATGAGCAGTTCTTC.

The chain recombines TRBV7-2 with TRBJ2-2, with 7 bases matching TRBD2. J gave up 8 bases and V 3 bases, and 6 bases lay outside the gene matches. Germline loops: CDR1 SGHTA, CDR2 FQGNSA. The CDR3 runs 14 residues. The CDR3 DNA sequence: TGTGCCAGCAGCTTTTATCGGGAGGAGGGGGAGCTGTTTTTT. Translated, it gives CASSFYREEGELFF. Combining the CDR3 with reference TRBV7-2 and TRBJ2-2 gives the whole variable domain GAGVSQSPSNKVTEKGKDVELRCDPISGHTALYWYRQSLGQGLEFLIYFQGNSAPDKSGLPSDRFSAERTGGSVSTLTIQRTQQEDSAVYLCASSFYREEGELFFGEGSRLTVL.

In its sample, this clone was seen a few times. The V and J genes are TRBV7-9 and TRBJ2-1; D is perhaps TRBD2 (6 bases). CDR3 length equals 14 residues. CDR1 and CDR2 from the germline V gene are SEHNR and FQNEAQ (reference sequence). Trimming took off 5 bases at V and 0 bases at J, with 8 bases between the two ends. This CDR3 is CASSLRDSYNEQFF. CDR3 nucleotides: TGTGCCAGCAGCCTGCGGGACTCCTACAATGAGCAGTTCTTC.

This clone was recorded a few times. The chain combines TRBV6-1 with TRBJ2-7, with 11 bases aligning to TRBD2. This CDR3 is 15 amino acids long. The germline V gene encodes CDR1 MNHNS and CDR2 SASEGT. V lost 1 base to trimming and J lost 4 bases; unmatched junction nucleotides: 3. This CDR3 reads CASSEGTSGRYEQYF. The CDR3 nucleotides read TGTGCCAGCAGTGAAGGGACTAGCGGGCGATACGAGCAGTACTTC.